The subject of this entry is one TCR beta chain. Its antigen is undetermined. The sample belongs to a study of T cell clones after liver transplantation. This CDR3 has 16 residues. Germline-derived CDR1 and CDR2 are MNHNY and SVGAGI (reference sequence). Trimming cost V 5 bases and J 2 bases, with 18 bases left between them. The method was immunoSEQ multiplex PCR; TCRdb's version includes in-frame clones alone and lacks a portion of them. Of roughly 100,000 clones listed, roughly four fifths are singletons. Overall study results and limits: The donor-reactive repertoire was only partly measurable in a couple of subjects, lacking donor cells.

The source is a human donor who received a liver transplant. This chain links TRBV6-6 with TRBJ1-2; possibly TRBD1 for D (5 bases). The source was CD4+ T cells from blood, collected before liver transplant. The CDR3 loop is CASSKDDSFGNYGYTF. CDR3 coding DNA: TGTGCCAGCAGTAAAGATGACAGTTTCGGAAACTATGGCTACACCTTC.